What follows describes a single T cell receptor beta chain. V lost 0 bases, J lost 0 bases, and 3 bases lay in between. In germline, CDR1 is LGHNA, CDR2 YSLEER. This CDR3 is 14 amino acids long. The data belong to a study of blood T cell repertoires in COVID-19. Study context: Sites in the United States, Italy and Spain provided acute and convalescent COVID-19 samples.

The protocol was immunoSEQ multiplex PCR, while the TCRdb copy is restricted to in-frame clones and leaves out a portion. Of roughly 180,000 clones in the sample, 70% to 85% were seen once. The sample consisted of peripheral blood. The TCR comes from a woman aged 25-40 years with acute or convalescent COVID-19. V usage is TRBV4-3 and J usage is TRBJ2-4; D remains unclear. The CDR3 reads CASSQDLAKNIQYF. CDR3 nucleotides: TGCGCCAGCAGCCAAGACCTAGCCAAAAACATTCAGTACTTC.